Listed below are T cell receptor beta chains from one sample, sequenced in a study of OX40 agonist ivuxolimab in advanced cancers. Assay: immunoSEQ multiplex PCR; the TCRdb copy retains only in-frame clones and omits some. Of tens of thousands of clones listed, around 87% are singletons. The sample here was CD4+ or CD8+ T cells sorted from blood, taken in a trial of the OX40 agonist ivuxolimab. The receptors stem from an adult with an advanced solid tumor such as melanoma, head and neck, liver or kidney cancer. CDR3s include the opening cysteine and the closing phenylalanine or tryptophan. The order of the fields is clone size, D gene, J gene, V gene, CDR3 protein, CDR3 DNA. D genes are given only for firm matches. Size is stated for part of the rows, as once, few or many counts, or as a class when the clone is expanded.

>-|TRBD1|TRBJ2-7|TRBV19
CASSLRDRGHEQYF
TGTGCCAGTAGTCTCCGGGACAGGGGACACGAGCAGTACTTC
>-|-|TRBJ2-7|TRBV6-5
CASSYGDWRGGYEQYF
TGTGCCAGCAGTTACGGGGACTGGAGAGGGGGGTACGAGCAGTACTTC
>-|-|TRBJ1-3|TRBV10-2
CASSETELTGLPGNTIYF
TGCGCCAGCAGTGAGACAGAATTGACAGGCCTCCCTGGAAACACCATATATTTT
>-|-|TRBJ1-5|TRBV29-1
CSVREGGLGNQPQHF
TGCAGCGTCCGAGAGGGAGGGTTAGGCAATCAGCCCCAGCATTTT
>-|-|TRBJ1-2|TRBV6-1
CASSPGGARHGYTF
TGTGCCAGCAGTCCGGGAGGGGCTAGACATGGCTACACCTTC
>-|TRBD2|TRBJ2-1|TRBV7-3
CASSQLAGGYNEQFF
TGTGCCAGCAGTCAACTAGCGGGGGGCTACAATGAGCAGTTCTTC
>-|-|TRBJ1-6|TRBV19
CASGNKNYNSPLHF
TGTGCCAGTGGGAACAAGAACTATAATTCACCCCTCCACTTT
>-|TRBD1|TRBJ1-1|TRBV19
CASSLAGQVNTEAFF
TGTGCCAGTAGCCTGGCCGGACAGGTGAACACTGAAGCTTTCTTT
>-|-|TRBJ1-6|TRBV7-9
CASSLATIGAPLHF
TGTGCCAGCAGCTTAGCCACGATAGGGGCACCCCTCCACTTT
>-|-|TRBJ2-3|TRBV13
CASSPTWGLFRTDTQYF
TGTGCCAGCAGTCCAACTTGGGGACTTTTTCGAACAGATACGCAGTATTTT
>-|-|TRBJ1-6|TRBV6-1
CASSDQGSYNSPLHF
TGTGCCAGCAGTGACCAGGGTTCCTATAATTCACCCCTCCACTTT
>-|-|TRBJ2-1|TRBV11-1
CASSELGHEQFF
TGTGCCAGCAGCGAGCTAGGACATGAGCAGTTCTTC
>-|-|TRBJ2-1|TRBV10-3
CAIKESSNNEQFF
TGTGCCATCAAGGAGTCATCGAATAATGAGCAGTTCTTC
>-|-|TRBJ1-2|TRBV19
CASSNIAADARYGYTF
TGTGCCAGTAGTAATATAGCCGCGGACGCTCGCTATGGCTACACCTTC
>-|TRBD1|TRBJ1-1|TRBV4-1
CASSRDDRAVSNTEAFF
TGCGCCAGCAGCCGAGATGACAGGGCGGTCTCCAATACTGAAGCTTTCTTT
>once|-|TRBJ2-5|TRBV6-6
CATQYRDRGKTQYF
TGTGCCACCCAATACCGGGACCGAGGAAAGACCCAGTACTTC
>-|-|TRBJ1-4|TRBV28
CASSLTGTIEEKLFF
TGTGCCAGCAGTCTGACCGGGACGATTGAGGAAAAACTGTTTTTT
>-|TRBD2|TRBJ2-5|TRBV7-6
CASSLRTSSETQYF
TGTGCCAGCAGCCTACGGACTAGCTCGGAGACCCAGTACTTC
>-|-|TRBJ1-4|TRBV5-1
CASSLGGTNEKLFF
TGCGCCAGCAGCTTGGGGGGTACTAATGAAAAACTGTTTTTT
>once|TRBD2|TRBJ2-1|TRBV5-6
CASSFFVSAGHNEQFF
TGTGCCAGCAGCTTTTTCGTATCAGCGGGGCACAATGAGCAGTTCTTC
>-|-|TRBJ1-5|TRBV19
CASKGVRNQPQHF
TGTGCCAGTAAAGGGGTACGCAATCAGCCCCAGCATTTT
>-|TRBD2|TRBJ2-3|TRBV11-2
CASSLGPGRGVTDTQYF
TGTGCCAGCAGCTTAGGGCCTGGGCGGGGGGTCACAGATACGCAGTATTTT
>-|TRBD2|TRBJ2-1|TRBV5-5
CASSLSSGASNEQFF
TGTGCCAGCAGCTTGAGCAGCGGGGCGTCGAATGAGCAGTTCTTC
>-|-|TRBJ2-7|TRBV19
CASTGGNYEQYF
TGTGCCAGTACTGGAGGTAACTACGAGCAGTACTTC
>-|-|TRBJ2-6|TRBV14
CASSQFTGGTSGANVLTF
TGTGCCAGCAGCCAATTCACCGGGGGAACCTCTGGGGCCAACGTCCTGACTTTC
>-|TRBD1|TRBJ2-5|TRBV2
CASSARLPGQGKETQYF
TGTGCCAGCAGTGCCAGACTCCCGGGACAGGGTAAAGAGACCCAGTACTTC
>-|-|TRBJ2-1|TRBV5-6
CASTLGVPPDYNEQFF
TGTGCCAGCACTTTGGGGGTTCCCCCGGATTACAATGAGCAGTTCTTC
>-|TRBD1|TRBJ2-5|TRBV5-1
CASSLGGQGQETQYF
TGCGCCAGCAGCTTGGGCGGACAGGGACAAGAGACCCAGTACTTC
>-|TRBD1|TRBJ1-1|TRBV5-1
CASSLAGTGGRRTEAFF
TGCGCCAGCAGCTTGGCCGGGACAGGGGGCAGGAGGACTGAAGCTTTCTTT
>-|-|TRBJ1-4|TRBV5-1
CASTPLGGTTNEKLFF
TGCGCCAGCACCCCGTTGGGAGGTACGACTAATGAAAAACTGTTTTTT
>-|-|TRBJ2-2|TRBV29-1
CSVVEPANTGELFF
TGCAGCGTTGTCGAGCCCGCAAACACCGGGGAGCTGTTTTTT
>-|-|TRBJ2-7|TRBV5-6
CASSLGPDPYEQYF
TGTGCCAGCAGCTTGGGACCAGACCCCTACGAGCAGTACTTC
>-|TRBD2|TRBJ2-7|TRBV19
CASSASGTLYEQYF
TGTGCCAGTAGTGCCAGCGGGACCCTCTACGAGCAGTACTTC
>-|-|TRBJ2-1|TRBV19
CASSIEGHEQFF
TGTGCCAGTAGTATAGAGGGTCATGAGCAGTTCTTC
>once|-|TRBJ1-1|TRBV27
CANPRGGNTEAFF
TGTGCCAATCCGAGGGGGGGGAACACTGAAGCTTTCTTT
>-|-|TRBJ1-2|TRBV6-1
CASRDMTGGDGYTF
TGTGCCAGCAGAGACATGACAGGAGGAGATGGCTACACCTTC
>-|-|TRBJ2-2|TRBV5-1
CASSLQDAGELFF
TGCGCCAGCAGCTTGCAGGACGCCGGGGAGCTGTTTTTT
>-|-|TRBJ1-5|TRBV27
CASSPNRYQPQHF
TGTGCCAGCAGTCCAAACAGATATCAGCCCCAGCATTTT
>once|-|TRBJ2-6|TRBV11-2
CASTETGGGANVLTF
TGTGCCAGCACCGAGACGGGTGGTGGGGCCAACGTCCTGACTTTC
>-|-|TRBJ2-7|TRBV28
CASSEQSYEQYF
TGTGCCAGCAGTGAACAGTCCTACGAGCAGTACTTC
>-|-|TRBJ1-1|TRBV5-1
CASQEAEGGLDTEAFF
TGCGCCAGCCAGGAAGCAGAGGGGGGGTTGGACACTGAAGCTTTCTTT
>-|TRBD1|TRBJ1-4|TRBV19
CASNTGQGAPNEKLFF
TGTGCCAGTAACACAGGACAGGGGGCCCCTAATGAAAAACTGTTTTTT
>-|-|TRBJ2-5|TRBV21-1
CASSKKPRGQPGETQYF
TGTGCCAGCAGCAAAAAGCCTCGCGGACAGCCCGGGGAGACCCAGTACTTC
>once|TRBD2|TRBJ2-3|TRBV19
CARPSLAGGSGDTQYF
TGTGCCAGACCATCACTAGCGGGGGGGTCTGGGGATACGCAGTATTTT
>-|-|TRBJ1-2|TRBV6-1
CASPSGREYGYTF
TGTGCCAGTCCTAGCGGACGTGAATATGGCTACACCTTC
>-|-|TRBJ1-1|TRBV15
CATSRGRNRVTEAFF
TGTGCCACCAGCAGAGGCCGGAATAGGGTCACTGAAGCTTTCTTT
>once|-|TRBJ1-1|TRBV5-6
CASSYAGTTEAFF
TGTGCCAGCAGCTATGCTGGGACAACTGAAGCTTTCTTT
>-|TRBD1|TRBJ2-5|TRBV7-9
CASSPGGSEETQYF
TGTGCCAGCAGCCCAGGGGGAAGTGAGGAGACCCAGTACTTC
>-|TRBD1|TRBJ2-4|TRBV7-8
CASSLARTGATKNIQYF
TGTGCCAGCAGCTTAGCAAGGACAGGAGCCACAAAAAACATTCAGTACTTC
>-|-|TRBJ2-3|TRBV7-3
CASSLRGRVDTQYF
TGTGCCAGCAGCTTACGGGGGCGCGTAGATACGCAGTATTTT
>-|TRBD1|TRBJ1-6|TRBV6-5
CASRDRVNSPLHF
TGTGCCAGCAGGGACAGGGTGAATTCACCCCTCCACTTT